This paragraph reports one T cell receptor beta chain. The data derive from a study of blood T cell repertoires in COVID-19. About the research overall: Sample material is recorded as cDNA or gDNA derived from T cells, B-cell-depleted T cells, or PBMCs.

Per the original methods: Amplifying reference gene primers gave estimates of nucleated cell counts. The repertoire was sequenced with immunoSEQ multiplex PCR; TCRdb's copy has only in-frame clones and lacks some. That table gives V, J and clone size, and the DNA gave D and trimming. The sample has about 350,000 clones; approximately 89% are singletons. In assigning cohorts, the study relied on participant-reported clinical history. The specimen was PBMCs or T cells enriched from blood (not recorded which). This receptor was identified in a woman between 25 and 40 years old who had recovered from COVID-19.

DNA for the CDR3: TGTGCCAGCAGCGGGGACAGGAACACTGAAGCTTTCTTT. Protein product: CASSGDRNTEAFF. This rearrangement joins TRBV7-9 to TRBJ1-1, with TRBD1 matching 7 bases. CDR3 length: 13 amino acids. The germline V gene encodes CDR1 SEHNR and CDR2 FQNEAQ (reference sequence). The junction had 1 base not matched to a gene; V was cut back by 5 bases and J by 1 base.